The next 20 T cell receptor beta chains were all read from a single sample in a study of T-cell reconstitution after alpha-beta-depleted transplantation in children. Using unique molecular identifiers, the investigators prepared the TCRbeta library. One entry per CDR3 protein, called by TCRdb with MiXCR from the PCR reads. The table records roughly 570,000 distinct CDR3 sequences, over 25% of them present only once. Sample: PBMCs, taken before TCRalphabeta/CD19-depleted stem cell transplant. The receptors were gathered from a boy in the first two years of life with Wiskott-Aldrich syndrome, due to receive a stem cell transplant.

This chain joins TRBV6-1 and TRBJ2-3; 11 bases are a match to TRBD2. J gave up 4 bases and V 6 bases, and 9 bases lay outside the gene matches. The CDR3 consists of 16 residues. CDR1 and CDR2 from the germline V gene are MNHNS and SASEGT. The CDR3 protein is CASSRTSGFLPDTQYF. DNA of the CDR3: TGTGCCAGCAGCCGGACTAGCGGGTTTCTTCCAGATACGCAGTATTTT.

This clonotype was detected only a few times. The CDR3 DNA is TGTGCCAGCGGCCTCTCGTTCGGCGGAAAAACTTACAATGAGCAGTTCTTC. Translating gives CASGLSFGGKTYNEQFF. The V call is TRBV7-9, the J call TRBJ2-1; D remains unclear. The CDR3 length is 17 residues. Germline lookup yields CDR1 SEHNR and CDR2 FQNEAQ (reference sequence). Trimming took 8 bases from V and 4 from J, leaving 24 bases between them.

This clonotype was counted only a few times. This chain connects TRBV4-2 to TRBJ1-2; perhaps TRBD1 as D (6 bases). The CDR3 is 13 residues long. Germline values: CDR1 LGHNA, CDR2 YNFKEQ. V dropped 4 bases and J dropped 8 bases, with 14 bases sitting between them. CDR3 nucleotide sequence: TGTGCCAGCAGCCCCGGACAGCGGGAAGGCTACACCTTC. Translated: CASSPGQREGYTF.

The V and J genes are TRBV18 and TRBJ2-1; maybe TRBD1 (6 bases). Trimming took off 2 bases at V and 6 bases at J, with 11 bases between the two ends. Per germline, CDR1 KGHSH and CDR2 LQKENI. The CDR3 loop spans 14 amino acids. The CDR3 DNA reads TGTGCCAGCTCACCAGGGGGCGCAGGCAATGAGCAGTTCTTC. Residues: CASSPGGAGNEQFF.

The CDR3 protein is CASSYSIAGPQYF. Written as DNA, the CDR3 is TGTGCCAGCAGTTATTCAATAGCGGGCCCGCAGTATTTT. This chain joins TRBV6-6 and TRBJ2-3, with 7 bases that match TRBD2. This CDR3 contains 13 residues. V trimming: 3 bases; J trimming: 10 bases; junction bases outside the gene matches: 7. Germline V gene sequence: CDR1 MNHNY, CDR2 SVGAGI (reference sequence).

This clonotype has only a few counts. V gene TRBV5-1 combines with J gene TRBJ1-1; D remains unclear. V was clipped by 0 bases and J by 1 base, with 7 bases between them. Germline-derived CDR1 and CDR2 are SGHRS and YFSETQ. The CDR3 sequence is 14 residues long. The CDR3 nucleotides read TGCGCCAGCAGCTTGGTTATCAGGAACACTGAAGCTTTCTTT. This encodes CASSLVIRNTEAFF.

The V call is TRBV5-1, the J call TRBJ2-1; D unresolved. Trimming took 0 bases from V and 7 from J, leaving 11 bases between them. CDR1 SGHRS and CDR2 YFSETQ come from the germline V gene. CDR3 size: 14 residues. The CDR3 DNA sequence: TGCGCCAGCAGCTTGGAGGCTTCTCGGAATGAGCAGTTCTTC. Translating it yields CASSLEASRNEQFF. Based on the CDR3 plus reference TRBV5-1 and TRBJ2-1, the full variable domain is KAGVTQTPRYLIKTRGQQVTLSCSPISGHRSVSWYQQTPGQGLQFLFEYFSETQRNKGNFPGRFSGRQFSNSRSEMNVSTLELGDSALYLCASSLEASRNEQFFGPGTRLTVL.

This clonotype occurred a few times. The chain has TRBV12-3 or TRBV12-4 and TRBJ2-5; possible D gene TRBD2, 6 bases. The ends were cut back, 5 bases at V and 0 bases at J, with 13 bases in the middle. This CDR3 has 15 residues. CDR3 sequence: CASSARGRYQETQYF. The DNA of the CDR3 is TGTGCCAGCAGTGCGCGAGGGAGGTACCAAGAGACCCAGTACTTC.

The V and J genes are TRBV20-1 and TRBJ2-3, with unresolved D. V was shortened by 5 bases and J by 1 base, with 10 bases between the two germline ends. Germline CDR1 DFQATT, CDR2 SNEGSKA (reference sequence). The CDR3 consists of 13 residues. DNA for the CDR3: TGCAGTGCTCCTGTGCCGGGCACAGATACGCAGTATTTT. It yields the protein CSAPVPGTDTQYF.

This chain joins TRBV5-1 and TRBJ2-7; D is unclear. Looked up from germline, CDR1 is SGHRS and CDR2 is YFSETQ. The germline V and J ends were trimmed by 2 bases and 5 bases, with 11 bases remaining between them. The CDR3 is 13 amino acids. This CDR3 is CASSLRTFDEQYF. Written as DNA, the CDR3 is TGCGCCAGCAGCTTAAGGACGTTCGACGAGCAGTACTTC.

This chain connects TRBV25-1 to TRBJ2-3, with 13 bases matching TRBD2. Germline-derived CDR1 and CDR2 are MGHDK and SYGVNS. Losses at the gene ends were 3 bases for V and 5 bases for J; bases not matched to a gene: 11. The CDR3 consists of 18 residues. CDR3 sequence (DNA): TGTGCCAGCAGTGACGGACTAGCGGGAGTCAAGGTGGGAGATACGCAGTATTTT. Protein product: CASSDGLAGVKVGDTQYF.

The chain recombines TRBV29-1 with TRBJ2-1; D may be TRBD2 (6 bases). Germline assignment: CDR1 SQVTM and CDR2 ANQGSEA. The CDR3 loop spans 16 amino acids. V lost 4 bases and J lost 6, with 22 bases in between. The CDR3 reads CSVGDGLPLTSNEQFF. In DNA form, the CDR3 reads TGCAGCGTTGGGGATGGACTACCACTAACAAGCAATGAGCAGTTCTTC.

V and J are TRBV18 and TRBJ2-7; D perhaps matches TRBD2 (6 bases). Germline CDR1 is KGHSH and CDR2 is LQKENI. V was pared by 3 bases and J by 3 bases, with 12 bases between. This CDR3 is 14 amino acids long. The CDR3 DNA is TGTGCCAGCTCACCCACGGGACTCCGCTACGAGCAGTACTTC. Protein: CASSPTGLRYEQYF.

The rearrangement joins TRBV4-1 to TRBJ2-2, with D possibly being TRBD2 (6 bases). The CDR3 runs to 17 residues. From germline, CDR1 is MGHRA and CDR2 YSYEKL. V was clipped by 1 base and J by 4 bases, with 16 bases between them. The CDR3 region has the DNA TGCGCCAGCAGCCAAGGATGCCGGGACTGCCGCACCGGGGAGCTGTTTTTT. Its protein is CASSQGCRDCRTGELFF.

In DNA form, the CDR3 reads TGCAGTGCTAGAGATATAGCGGGAGGGGTTTATACGCAGTATTTT. It translates to CSARDIAGGVYTQYF. This rearrangement joins TRBV20-1 to TRBJ2-3; 11 bases are shared with TRBD2. V lost 0 bases to trimming and J lost 7 bases; unmatched junction nucleotides: 6. Germline CDR1 reads DFQATT; CDR2 reads SNEGSKA (reference sequence). CDR3 length: 15 amino acids.

V and J are TRBV10-3 and TRBJ2-3; D not resolved. With 4 bases removed from V and 0 bases from J, the gap between germline ends came to 8 bases. The CDR3 consists of 14 residues. CDR1 is ENHRY and CDR2 is SYGVKD in the germline V gene. The CDR3 reads CAISGSTSTDTQYF. Written as DNA, the CDR3 is TGTGCCATCAGTGGGTCGACTAGCACAGATACGCAGTATTTT.

The chain combines TRBV20-1 with TRBJ2-7; maybe TRBD2 (6 bases). CDR3 length: 14 residues. V dropped 4 bases and J dropped 0 bases, with 13 bases sitting between them. CDR1 is DFQATT, CDR2 SNEGSKA, per germline (reference sequence). Here the CDR3 DNA reads TGCAGTGCTAACTCCGGGAGCCTCTCCTACGAGCAGTACTTC. Protein sequence: CSANSGSLSYEQYF.

The chain couples TRBV5-1 to TRBJ2-5; 7 bases are shared with TRBD1. Germline assignment: CDR1 SGHRS and CDR2 YFSETQ. The CDR3 sequence is 14 residues long. The V gene end was trimmed by 4 bases and the J gene end by 4 bases; junction bases not matched to a gene: 7. CDR3 nucleotide sequence: TGCGCCAGCAGCAAGACAGGGATCGGAGAGACCCAGTACTTC. Translation gives CASSKTGIGETQYF.

This chain joins TRBV9 and TRBJ2-7; D is ambiguous. Germline values: CDR1 SGDLS, CDR2 YYNGEE. The V end lost 5 bases, the J end lost 3 bases, and 9 bases lay between the germline ends. This CDR3 is built from 12 residues. The CDR3 nucleotides read TGTGCCAGCAGGCGCCTTATCTACGAGCAGTACTTC. Translation: CASRRLIYEQYF.

This clonotype was seen repeatedly, ten times or more. V and J are TRBV15 and TRBJ2-1; D not certain. The CDR3 consists of 12 residues. Trimming removed 1 base from V and 4 bases from J, with 2 bases in between. Germline values: CDR1 LNHNV, CDR2 YYDKDF (reference sequence). The DNA for the CDR3 is TGTGCCACCAGCAGAGTGTACAATGAGCAGTTCTTC. This translates into CATSRVYNEQFF.